This TCR beta chain was captured in a study of cytomegalovirus exposure and HLA in healthy donors. In germline, CDR1 is SEHNR, CDR2 FQNEAQ (reference sequence). The CDR3 contains 13 residues. Trimming cost V 6 bases and J 8 bases, with 11 bases left between them. PCR used 60 Vbeta primers and 13 Jbeta primers. Repertoires were generated with immunoSEQ multiplex PCR, while TCRdb's copy carries only in-frame clones and drops some. Of around 150,000 clones in the sample, approximately 80% were seen once. This receptor was identified in a man aged 35 to 55 in good health and CMV-seronegative. The J gene is TRBJ1-6, the V gene TRBV7-9, with a possible D match to TRBD1 (5 bases). The sequenced material came from PBMCs. The CDR3 spells CASRTPGDSPLHF. In DNA, the CDR3 is TGTGCCAGCAGGACCCCGGGGGATTCACCCCTCCACTTT.